The 9 T cell receptor beta chains listed next were all sequenced from one sample in a study of cytomegalovirus exposure and HLA in healthy donors. The PCR used 60 Vbeta and 13 Jbeta primers. Assay used: immunoSEQ multiplex PCR; TCRdb lists only in-frame clones, some missing. The sample lists more than 150,000 clones, around four fifths occurring once. What was sequenced was PBMCs. The receptors originated from a young woman in good health and CMV-seronegative.

CDR3 residues: CAWSVGVNTEAFF. CDR3 sequence (DNA): TGTGCCTGGAGTGTAGGAGTGAACACTGAAGCTTTCTTT. The chain has TRBV30 and TRBJ1-1, with D unclear. V lost 0 bases, J lost 0 bases, and 5 bases lay in between. The CDR3 consists of 13 residues. The germline V gene has CDR1 GTSNPN and CDR2 SVGIG (reference sequence).

This rearrangement joins TRBV6-4 to TRBJ2-3; 9 nucleotides agree with TRBD2. Losses at the gene ends were 2 bases for V and 4 bases for J; bases not matched to a gene: 7. Per the germline V gene, CDR1 is MRHNA and CDR2 is SNTAGT. The CDR3 length is 16 residues. The CDR3 sequence: CASSDRGGGGADTQYF. DNA of the CDR3: TGTGCCAGCAGTGACCGTGGCGGGGGGGGTGCAGATACGCAGTATTTT.

The chain combines TRBV5-4 with TRBJ1-2, with 8 bases fitting TRBD1. Germline V gene data show CDR1 as SGHNT and CDR2 as YYREEE (reference sequence). Trimming at V came to 4 bases and at J to 1 base, leaving 3 bases not matched to a gene. The CDR3 has 14 amino acids. CDR3 sequence: CASSVTGGNYGYTF. CDR3 DNA sequence: TGTGCCAGCAGCGTAACAGGGGGTAACTATGGCTACACCTTC. The full variable domain, rest sourced from reference TRBV5-4 and TRBJ1-2, is ETGVTQSPTHLIKTRGQQVTLRCSSQSGHNTVSWYQQALGQGPQFIFQYYREEENGRGNFPPRFSGLQFPNYSSELNVNALELDDSALYLCASSVTGGNYGYTFGSGTRLTVV.

This chain links TRBV6-1 with TRBJ2-2; D unclear. In germline, CDR1 is MNHNS, CDR2 SASEGT. V was clipped by 3 bases and J by 0 bases, with 8 bases between them. The CDR3 totals 15 residues. The CDR3: CASSESSANTGELFF. The DNA for the CDR3 is TGTGCCAGCAGTGAGAGCAGCGCGAACACCGGGGAGCTGTTTTTT.

The chain uses TRBV18 and TRBJ2-5, with D uncertain. The ends were cut back, 0 bases at V and 1 base at J, with 9 bases in the middle. The CDR3 contains 15 residues. Germline V gives CDR1 KGHSH, CDR2 LQKENI. For the CDR3, the DNA is TGTGCCAGCTCACCACCAGCGTCCGGCCAAGAGACCCAGTACTTC. Translated, it gives CASSPPASGQETQYF.

The rearrangement links TRBV20-1 to TRBJ2-3; a weak D match, TRBD1 (6 bases). Germline-derived CDR1 and CDR2 are DFQATT and SNEGSKA (reference sequence). The V end was cut by 4 bases, the J end by 5 bases, with 7 bases between. CDR3 length equals 11 residues. The CDR3 DNA sequence: TGCAGTGCTACCAGGGGAGATACGCAGTATTTT. Protein sequence: CSATRGDTQYF.

This clone appeared a single time. The rearrangement uses TRBV6-1 and TRBJ1-5; TRBD1 matches 7 bases. The CDR3 extends over 15 amino acids. Germline lookup yields CDR1 MNHNS and CDR2 SASEGT. V gave up 6 bases and J gave up 2 bases; unmatched junction bases: 7. The CDR3 DNA sequence: TGTGCCAGCAGGATACAGGGGTCCGGCAATCAGCCCCAGCATTTT. Amino acid sequence: CASRIQGSGNQPQHF.

J is TRBJ2-3 and V is TRBV2, with D uncertain. With 8 bases removed from V and 2 bases from J, the gap between germline ends came to 11 bases. This CDR3 region has 13 residues. Per germline, CDR1 SNHLY and CDR2 FYNNEI. CDR3 coding DNA: TGTGCCAGCTTAGTCGGAGTCACAGATACGCAGTATTTT. Translation: CASLVGVTDTQYF.

The chain combines TRBV5-1 with TRBJ2-3; 7 nucleotides match TRBD2. V lost 3 bases and J lost 0; bases outside the gene matches: 7. The CDR3 consists of 16 residues. Germline CDR1 is SGHRS and CDR2 is YFSETQ. CDR3 in amino acids: CASSYGGFPSTDTQYF. The CDR3 region has the DNA TGCGCCAGCAGCTACGGGGGGTTCCCTAGCACAGATACGCAGTATTTT.